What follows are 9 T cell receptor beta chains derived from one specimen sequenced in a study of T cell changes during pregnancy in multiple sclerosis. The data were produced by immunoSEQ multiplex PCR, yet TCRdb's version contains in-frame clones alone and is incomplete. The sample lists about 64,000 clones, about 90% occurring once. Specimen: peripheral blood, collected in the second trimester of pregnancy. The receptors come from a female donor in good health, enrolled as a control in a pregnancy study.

The CDR3 loop reads CASSLQGRGTGELFF. Here the CDR3 DNA reads TGTGCCAGCAGCTTGCAGGGGCGCGGCACCGGGGAGCTGTTTTTT. J is TRBJ2-2 and V is TRBV5-6; TRBD1 is a possible D gene (6 bases). In germline, CDR1 is SGHDT, CDR2 YYEEEE. This CDR3 has 15 residues. V lost 1 base to trimming and J lost 4 bases, with 11 bases between them.

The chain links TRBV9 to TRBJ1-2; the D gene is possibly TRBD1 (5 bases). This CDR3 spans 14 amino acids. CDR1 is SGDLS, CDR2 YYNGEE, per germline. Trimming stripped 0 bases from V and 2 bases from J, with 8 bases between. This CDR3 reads CASSVEAGNYGYTF. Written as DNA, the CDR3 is TGTGCCAGCAGCGTAGAGGCAGGGAACTATGGCTACACCTTC.

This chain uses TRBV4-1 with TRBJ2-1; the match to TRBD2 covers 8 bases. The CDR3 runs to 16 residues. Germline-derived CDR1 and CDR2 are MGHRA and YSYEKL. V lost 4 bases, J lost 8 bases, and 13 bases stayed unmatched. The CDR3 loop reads CASSREDYGGVDEQFF. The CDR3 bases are TGCGCCAGCAGCCGAGAAGACTACGGGGGGGTCGATGAGCAGTTCTTC.

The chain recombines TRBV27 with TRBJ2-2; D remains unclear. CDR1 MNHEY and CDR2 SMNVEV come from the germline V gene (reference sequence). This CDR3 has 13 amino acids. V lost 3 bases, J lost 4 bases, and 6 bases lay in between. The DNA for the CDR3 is TGTGCCAGCAGTTTCATTTTCACCGGGGAGCTGTTTTTT. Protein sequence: CASSFIFTGELFF.

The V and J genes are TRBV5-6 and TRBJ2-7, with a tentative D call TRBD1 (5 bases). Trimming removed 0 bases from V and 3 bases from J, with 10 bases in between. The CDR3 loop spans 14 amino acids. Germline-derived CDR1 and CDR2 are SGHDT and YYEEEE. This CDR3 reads CASSLGQTFYEQYF. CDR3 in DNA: TGTGCCAGCAGCTTGGGACAGACTTTCTACGAGCAGTACTTC.

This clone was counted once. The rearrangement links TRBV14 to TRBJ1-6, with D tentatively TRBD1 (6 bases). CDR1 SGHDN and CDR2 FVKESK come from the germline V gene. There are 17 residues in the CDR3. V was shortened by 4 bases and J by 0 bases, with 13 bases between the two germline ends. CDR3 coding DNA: TGTGCCAGCAGCCCTAGGACAGACAGCTCCTATAATTCACCCCTCCACTTT. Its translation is CASSPRTDSSYNSPLHF.

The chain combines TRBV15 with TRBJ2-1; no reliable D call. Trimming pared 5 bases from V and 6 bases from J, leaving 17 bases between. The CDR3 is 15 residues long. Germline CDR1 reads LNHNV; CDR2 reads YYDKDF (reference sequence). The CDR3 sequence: CATSSPQVTFNEQFF. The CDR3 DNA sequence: TGTGCCACCAGCTCCCCGCAGGTCACTTTCAATGAGCAGTTCTTC. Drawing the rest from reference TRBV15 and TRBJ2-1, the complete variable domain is DAMVIQNPRYQVTQFGKPVTLSCSQTLNHNVMYWYQQKSSQAPKLLFHYYDKDFNNEADTPDNFQSRRPNTSFCFLDIRSPGLGDTAMYLCATSSPQVTFNEQFFGPGTRLTVL.

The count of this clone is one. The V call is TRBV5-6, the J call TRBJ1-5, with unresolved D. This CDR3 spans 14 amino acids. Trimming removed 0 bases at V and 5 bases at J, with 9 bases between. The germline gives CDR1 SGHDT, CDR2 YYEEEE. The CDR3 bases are TGTGCCAGCAGCTTGGGCACAATTGATCAGCCCCAGCATTTT. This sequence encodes CASSLGTIDQPQHF.

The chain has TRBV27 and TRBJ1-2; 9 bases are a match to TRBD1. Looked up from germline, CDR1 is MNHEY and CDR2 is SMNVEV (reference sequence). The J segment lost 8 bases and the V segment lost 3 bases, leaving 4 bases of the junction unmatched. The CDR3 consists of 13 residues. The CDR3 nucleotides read TGTGCCAGCAGTTTGGGGACAGGGAACGGCTACACCTTC. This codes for CASSLGTGNGYTF.